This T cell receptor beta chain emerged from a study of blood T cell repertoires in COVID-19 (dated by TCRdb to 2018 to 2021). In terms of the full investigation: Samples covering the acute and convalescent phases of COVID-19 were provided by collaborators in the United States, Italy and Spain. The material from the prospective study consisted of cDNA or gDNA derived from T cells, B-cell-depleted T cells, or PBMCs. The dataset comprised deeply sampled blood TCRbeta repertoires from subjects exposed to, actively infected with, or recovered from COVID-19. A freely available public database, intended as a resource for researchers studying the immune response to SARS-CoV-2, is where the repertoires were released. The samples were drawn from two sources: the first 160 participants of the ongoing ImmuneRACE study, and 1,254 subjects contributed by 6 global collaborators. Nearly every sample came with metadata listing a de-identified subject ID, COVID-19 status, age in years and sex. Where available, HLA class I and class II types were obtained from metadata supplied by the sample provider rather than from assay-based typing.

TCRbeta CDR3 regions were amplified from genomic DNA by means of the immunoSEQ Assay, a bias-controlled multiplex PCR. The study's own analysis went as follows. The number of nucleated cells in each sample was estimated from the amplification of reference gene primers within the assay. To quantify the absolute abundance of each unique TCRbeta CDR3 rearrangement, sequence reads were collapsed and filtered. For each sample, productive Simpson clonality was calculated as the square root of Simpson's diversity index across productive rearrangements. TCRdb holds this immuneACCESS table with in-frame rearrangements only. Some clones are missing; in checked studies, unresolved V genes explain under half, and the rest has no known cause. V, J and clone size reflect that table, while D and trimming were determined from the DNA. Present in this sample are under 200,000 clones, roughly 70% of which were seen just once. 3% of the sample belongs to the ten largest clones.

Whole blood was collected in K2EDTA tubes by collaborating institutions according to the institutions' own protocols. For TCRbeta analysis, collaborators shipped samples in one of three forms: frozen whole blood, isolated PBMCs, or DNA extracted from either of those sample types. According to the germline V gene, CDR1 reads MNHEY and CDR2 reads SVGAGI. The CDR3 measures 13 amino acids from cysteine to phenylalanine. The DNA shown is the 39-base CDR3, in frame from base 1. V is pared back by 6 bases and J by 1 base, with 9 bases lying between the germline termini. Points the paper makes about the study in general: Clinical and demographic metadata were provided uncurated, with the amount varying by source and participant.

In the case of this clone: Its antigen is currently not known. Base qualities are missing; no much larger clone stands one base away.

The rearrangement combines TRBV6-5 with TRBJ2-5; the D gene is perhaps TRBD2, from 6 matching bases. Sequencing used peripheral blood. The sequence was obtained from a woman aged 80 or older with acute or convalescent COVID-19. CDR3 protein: CASRLAVQETQYF. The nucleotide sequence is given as TGTGCCAGCAGGTTAGCGGTCCAAGAGACCCAGTACTTC.